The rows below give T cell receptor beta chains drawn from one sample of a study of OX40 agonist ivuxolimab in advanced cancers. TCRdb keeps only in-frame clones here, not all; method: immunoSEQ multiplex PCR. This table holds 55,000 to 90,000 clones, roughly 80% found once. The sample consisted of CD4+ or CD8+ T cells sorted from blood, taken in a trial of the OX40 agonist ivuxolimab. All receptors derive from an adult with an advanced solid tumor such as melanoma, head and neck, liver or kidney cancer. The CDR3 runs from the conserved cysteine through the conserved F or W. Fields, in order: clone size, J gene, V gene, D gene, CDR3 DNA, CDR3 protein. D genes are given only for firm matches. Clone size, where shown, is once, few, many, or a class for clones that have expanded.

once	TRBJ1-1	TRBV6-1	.	TGTGCCAGCAGTGAAGGTGTAGGGGTGAACACTGAAGCTTTCTTT	CASSEGVGVNTEAFF
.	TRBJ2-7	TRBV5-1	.	TGCGCCAGCAGCTTTGGTTCCGCAGGGCGTCTCGGGTACGAGCAGTACTTC	CASSFGSAGRLGYEQYF
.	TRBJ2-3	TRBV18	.	TGTGCCAGCTCACCAACAGGTCCGGATACGCAGTATTTT	CASSPTGPDTQYF
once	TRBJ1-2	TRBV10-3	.	TGTGCCATCAGTGACTTCGACAGAGGCTATGGCTACACCTTC	CAISDFDRGYGYTF
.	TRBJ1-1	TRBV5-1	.	TGCGCCAGCAGCATTAGATCGGAGAACACTGAAGCTTTCTTT	CASSIRSENTEAFF
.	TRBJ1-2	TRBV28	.	TGTGCCAGCAGTTCTTTCCGACGCGGGCTGGCGGGAGGCTACACCTTC	CASSSFRRGLAGGYTF
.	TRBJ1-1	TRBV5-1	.	TGCGCCAGCAGCCGACTACAGGGGAACACTGAAGCTTTCTTT	CASSRLQGNTEAFF
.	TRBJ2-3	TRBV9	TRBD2	TGTGCCAGCAGCCCCGGGGGGAGGGGACTCCCTTCCCGCACAGATACGCAGTATTTT	CASSPGGRGLPSRTDTQYF
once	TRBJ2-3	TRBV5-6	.	TGTGCCAGCAGCTTGGTTTCCGGCACAGATACGCAGTATTTT	CASSLVSGTDTQYF
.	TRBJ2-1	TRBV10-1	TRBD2	TGCGCCAGCAGCGAGCGGGGCAGAGAGCAGTTCTTC	CASSERGREQFF
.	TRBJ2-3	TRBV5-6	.	TGTGCCAGCCTGGGGGTTCTCACAGATACGCAGTATTTT	CASLGVLTDTQYF
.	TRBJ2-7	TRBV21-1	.	TGTGCCAGCAGCAAAAACCTCAGACAGGGGGCGCTTTCCTACGAGCAGTACTTC	CASSKNLRQGALSYEQYF
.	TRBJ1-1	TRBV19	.	TGTGCCAGTAGTGGACGGGGCGGTTACACTGAAGCTTTCTTT	CASSGRGGYTEAFF
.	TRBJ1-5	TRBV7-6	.	TGTGCCAGCAGCCCCGGGGAGAACAATCAGCCCCAGCATTTT	CASSPGENNQPQHF
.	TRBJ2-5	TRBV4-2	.	TGTGCCAGCAGCCAAGGGAGGGGACAACCTCAAGAGACCCAGTACTTC	CASSQGRGQPQETQYF
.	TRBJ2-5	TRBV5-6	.	TGTGCCAGCAGCGTTCAAGAGACCCAGTACTTC	CASSVQETQYF
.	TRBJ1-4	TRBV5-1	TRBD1	TGCGCCAGCAGCTTAAAAGGGGGCGGTGAAAAACTGTTTTTT	CASSLKGGGEKLFF
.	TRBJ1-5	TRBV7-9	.	TGTGCCAGCAGTCCTACAGGGCTCAGTGGCAATCAGCCCCAGCATTTT	CASSPTGLSGNQPQHF
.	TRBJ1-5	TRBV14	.	TGTGCCAGCAGCCAAGATAAAGGACCCCATCAGCCCCAGCATTTT	CASSQDKGPHQPQHF
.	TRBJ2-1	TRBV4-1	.	TGCGCCAGCAGCCAGGAATTTTTAGTAAGCTACAATGAGCAGTTCTTC	CASSQEFLVSYNEQFF
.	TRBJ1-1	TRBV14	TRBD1	TGTGCCAGCAGCCAGCGGACAGGGGAAGCTTTCTTT	CASSQRTGEAFF
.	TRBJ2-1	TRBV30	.	TGTGCCTGGAACAACATCTACAATGAGCAGTTCTTC	CAWNNIYNEQFF
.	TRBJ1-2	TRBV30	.	TGTGCCTGGAGTACACAGGTTAAGGGGGGCTACACCTTC	CAWSTQVKGGYTF
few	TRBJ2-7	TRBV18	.	TGTGCCAGCTCACCAGTGCAGGCCCCCTACGAGCAGTACTTC	CASSPVQAPYEQYF
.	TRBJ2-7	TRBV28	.	TGTGCCAGCAGCCCTCAAGTTTACGAGCAGTACTTC	CASSPQVYEQYF
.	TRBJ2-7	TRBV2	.	TGTGCCAGCAGTGTATCAGCAGGGGGGAACTACGAGCAGTACTTC	CASSVSAGGNYEQYF
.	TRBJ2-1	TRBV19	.	TGTGCCAGTACCCCTGGGGCGGCTGGCTCCTACAATGAGCAGTTCTTC	CASTPGAAGSYNEQFF
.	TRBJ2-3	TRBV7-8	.	TGTGCCAGCAGCCCGGGACTTTTGGCCTTACACACAGATACGCAGTATTTT	CASSPGLLALHTDTQYF
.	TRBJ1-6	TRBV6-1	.	TGTGCCAGCTCGTCCCCGGTTGGATGGCGGTCACCCCTCCACTTT	CASSSPVGWRSPLHF
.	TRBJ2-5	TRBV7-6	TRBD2	TGTGCCAGCAGCATTTTCGGGGAGGGAGAGACCCAGTACTTC	CASSIFGEGETQYF
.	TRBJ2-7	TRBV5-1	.	TGCGCCAGCAGTCAGGGGGGCTACGAGCAGTACTTC	CASSQGGYEQYF
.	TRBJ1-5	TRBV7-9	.	TGTGCCAGCAGCCTCGAGGGGGGCAATCAGCCCCAGCATTTT	CASSLEGGNQPQHF
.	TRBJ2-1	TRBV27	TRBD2	TGTGCCACCCAAACCGGGACTAGCGGGGGGTTTTACAATGAGCAGTTCTTC	CATQTGTSGGFYNEQFF
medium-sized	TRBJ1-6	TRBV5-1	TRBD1	TGCGCCAGCAGCTTGACCGCTGGGACAGGGCGTAATTCACCCCTCCACTTT	CASSLTAGTGRNSPLHF
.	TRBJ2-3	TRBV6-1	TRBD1	TGTGCCAGCAGCAACAGGGGATCGGGCACAGATACGCAGTATTTT	CASSNRGSGTDTQYF
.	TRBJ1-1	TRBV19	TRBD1	TGTGCCAGTAGCCGGACAGGGTACTTGAACACTGAAGCTTTCTTT	CASSRTGYLNTEAFF
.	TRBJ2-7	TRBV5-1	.	TGCGCCAGCAGCTTGGTGAAACAGACTAAAAGCGGCGAGCAGTACTTC	CASSLVKQTKSGEQYF
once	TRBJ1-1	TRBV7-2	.	TGTGCCAGCAGCTTAGAGCGGGGCAGAGGTACTGAAGCTTTCTTT	CASSLERGRGTEAFF
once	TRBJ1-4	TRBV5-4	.	TGTGCCAGCAGCTTTTTTTCGGGATCTAATGAAAAACTGTTTTTT	CASSFFSGSNEKLFF
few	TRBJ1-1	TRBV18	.	TGTGCCAGCTCACCACTGGGGATCGCTGAAGCTTTCTTT	CASSPLGIAEAFF
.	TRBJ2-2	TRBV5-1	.	TGCGCCAGCAGCTTAAACGTCCAGGGGAATACTGTGACCGGGGAGCTGTTTTTT	CASSLNVQGNTVTGELFF
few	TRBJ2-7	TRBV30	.	TGTGCCTGGAGTAGACTGTCCTACGAGCAGTACTTC	CAWSRLSYEQYF
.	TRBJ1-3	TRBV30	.	TGTGCCTGGAAGACCAGCTCTGGAAACACCATATATTTT	CAWKTSSGNTIYF
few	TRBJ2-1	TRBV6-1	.	TGTGCCAGCAGTGAAGGGTTCTACGATCCCGGGATCTTC	CASSEGFYDPGIF
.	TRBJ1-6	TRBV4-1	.	TGCGCCAGCAGACCCGAAAGCCATAATTCACCCCTCCACTTT	CASRPESHNSPLHF
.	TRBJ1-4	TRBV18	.	TGTGCCAGCTCACCGGAAGGGAGCCTAGAGCTGTTTTTT	CASSPEGSLELFF
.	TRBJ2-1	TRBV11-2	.	TGTGCCAGCAGCTTAGAACCACAGCCCTACAATGAGCAGTTCTTC	CASSLEPQPYNEQFF
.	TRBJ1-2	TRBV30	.	TGTGCCTGGAGGCTCCGACAAGGAACTAACTATGGCTACACCTTC	CAWRLRQGTNYGYTF
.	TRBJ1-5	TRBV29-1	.	TGCAGCGTACGAGAAGGGGATAATCAGCCCCAGCATTTT	CSVREGDNQPQHF
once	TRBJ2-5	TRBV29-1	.	TGCAGCGTTGATCTCTTATCGTCGGAGACCCAGTACTTC	CSVDLLSSETQYF